The 28 T cell receptor beta chains below come from one sample, sequenced in a study of T cells in Graves' hyperthyroidism and ophthalmopathy. TCR beta CDR3 regions were amplified from RNA transcripts. HTBI primers were the set used in a first-round RT-PCR of the TCR CDR3. TCRdb reprocessed the multiplex PCR reads with MiXCR, giving one entry per CDR3 protein. The sample lists about 660,000 distinct CDR3 sequences; 45% were seen once. The sample consisted of peripheral blood or thyroid tissue (not recorded which). These receptors all stem from an adult man with Graves' disease, either hyperthyroidism or ophthalmopathy (not recorded which).

Concerning this clonotype: An end of the junction does not agree with germline; a read error may underlie this. V and J are TRBV7-2 and TRBJ1-1; D not certain. Germline-derived CDR1 and CDR2 are SGHTA and FQGNSA. The CDR3 consists of 14 residues. The CDR3 DNA reads as TGCGCCAGCAGCCAAGATCTCCCAGGCACTGAAGCTTTCTTT. This sequence encodes CASSQDLPGTEAFF. The full variable domain, rest sourced from reference TRBV7-2 and TRBJ1-1, is GAGVSQSPSNKVTEKGKDVELRCDPISGHTALYWYRQSLGQGLEFLIYFQGNSAPDKSGLPSDRFSAERTGGSVSTLTIQRTQQEDSAVYLCASSQDLPGTEAFFGQGTRLTVV.

This clonotype was seen at least ten times. The chain joins TRBV12-3 or TRBV12-4 to TRBJ1-1; no reliable D call. CDR3 length: 12 amino acids. V gave up 2 bases and J gave up 7 bases, with 8 bases separating them. The CDR3: CASSLRPNEAFF. The CDR3 coding sequence is TGTGCCAGCAGTTTACGTCCGAATGAAGCTTTCTTT.

This sequence joins TRBV7-4 and TRBJ2-7; D remains unclear. Trimming removed 11 bases from V and 5 bases from J, with 16 bases in between. The CDR3 contains 12 residues. Germline V CDR1 and CDR2: SGHVT, SQSDAQ. The CDR3 coding sequence is TGTGCCTGGAGATGGGGTCCCCACGAGCAGTACTTC. Encoded protein: CAWRWGPHEQYF. The whole variable domain, filled in from reference TRBV7-4 and TRBJ2-7, reads GAGVSQSPRYKVAKRGRDVALRCDSISGHVTLYWYRQTLGQGSEVLTYSQSDAQRDKSGRPSGRFSAERPERSVSTLKIQRTEQGDSAVYLCAWRWGPHEQYFGPGTRLTVT.

This clonotype was observed a few times. This sequence joins TRBV19 and TRBJ2-2; a possible D gene is TRBD2 (6 bases). Germline CDR1 LNHDA, CDR2 SQIVND (reference sequence). The CDR3 sequence is 14 residues long. Trimming pared 6 bases from V and 6 bases from J, leaving 14 bases between. The CDR3 region is CASSTGTPPGELFF. CDR3 DNA sequence: TGTGCCAGTAGCACCGGGACTCCCCCCGGGGAGCTGTTTTTT.

This clonotype was observed at least ten times. The chain recombines TRBV9 with TRBJ1-4; D is undetermined. This CDR3 has 12 residues. The V gene lost 3 bases and the J gene lost 5 bases, with 5 bases spanning the gap. Per germline, CDR1 SGDLS and CDR2 YYNGEE. The CDR3 bases are TGTGCCAGCAGCGGACGGAATGAAAAACTGTTTTTT. Protein: CASSGRNEKLFF.

This clonotype was counted many times. V and J are TRBV29-1 and TRBJ2-2; D is unresolved. The length of the CDR3 is 12 residues. Per the germline V gene, CDR1 is SQVTM and CDR2 is ANQGSEA. Trimming removed 6 bases from V and 0 bases from J, with 5 bases in between. The CDR3 protein is CSVQPNTGELFF. In DNA, the CDR3 is TGCAGCGTACAGCCGAACACCGGGGAGCTGTTTTTT.

A remark on this clonotype: A much larger clone lies one base from this, so it may be a read error. The J gene is TRBJ1-3, the V gene TRBV20-1; D gene uncertain. CDR1 and CDR2 from the germline V gene are DFQATT and SNEGSKA (reference sequence). The CDR3 has 13 residues. V was pared by 3 bases and J by 3 bases, with 9 bases between. The CDR3 loop is CSASGLSGNTIYF. The CDR3 DNA reads as TGCAGTGCTAGCGGGCTCAGTGGAAACACCATATATTTT.

This clonotype has a count of ten or more. This chain uses TRBV2 with TRBJ1-6; unclear D gene. Looked up from germline, CDR1 is SNHLY and CDR2 is FYNNEI. This CDR3 has 12 amino acids. The ends were cut back, 3 bases at V and 8 bases at J, with 5 bases in the middle. CDR3 sequence reads: CASSDRYSPLHF. The CDR3 bases are TGTGCCAGCAGTGACAGATATTCACCCCTCCACTTT.

The J gene is TRBJ2-1, the V gene TRBV24-1, with 8 positions matching TRBD2. J was trimmed by 6 bases and V by 0 bases; bases with no gene match: 3. CDR3 size: 15 residues. Per the germline V gene, CDR1 is KGHDR and CDR2 is SFDVKD. The CDR3 spells CATSDLREGLNEQFF. CDR3 sequence (DNA): TGTGCCACCAGTGATTTGCGGGAGGGCCTCAATGAGCAGTTCTTC.

The V call is TRBV19, the J call TRBJ1-2; weak D call: TRBD1 (6 bases). Trimming removed 7 bases at V and 4 bases at J, with 13 bases between. Germline CDR1 and CDR2: LNHDA and SQIVND (reference sequence). This CDR3 spans 13 amino acids. The CDR3 spells CASTSGVGYGYTF. The CDR3 DNA sequence: TGTGCCAGTACGTCAGGGGTTGGCTATGGCTACACCTTC.

This clonotype was counted only a few times. At one boundary the junction diverges from the germline segment, which might be a read error. The chain employs TRBV7-9 and TRBJ2-7; 10 bases align to TRBD1. Germline-derived CDR1 and CDR2 are SEHNR and FQNEAQ (reference sequence). The CDR3 spans 16 residues. The CDR3: CASSLGTGDYSYEQYF. The CDR3 DNA reads as TGCGCCAGCAGCTTGGGGACAGGGGATTACTCCTACGAGCAGTACTTC.

The V gene is TRBV7-3, the J gene TRBJ2-7; 13 nucleotides match TRBD2. Germline V gene lookup returns CDR1 SGHTA and CDR2 FQGTGA. This CDR3 is built from 19 residues. The V segment lost 5 bases and the J segment 4 bases; nucleotides outside the gene matches: 17. CDR3 residues: CASSQVRPGTSGNLYEQYF. DNA for the CDR3: TGTGCCAGCAGCCAAGTTCGGCCCGGGACTAGCGGGAATTTGTACGAGCAGTACTTC.

J is TRBJ1-5 and V is TRBV7-9, with 8 nucleotides matching TRBD1. CDR1 is SEHNR, CDR2 FQNEAQ, per germline (reference sequence). V dropped 6 bases and J dropped 6; count of bases not matched to a gene: 13. The CDR3 runs 16 residues. As DNA, the CDR3 is TGTGCCAGCAGTCCCACACAGGGGGTCGCGGGTCAGCCCCAGCATTTT. Translated, it gives CASSPTQGVAGQPQHF. The whole variable domain, remainder taken from reference TRBV7-9 and TRBJ1-5, is DTGVSQNPRHKITKRGQNVTFRCDPISEHNRLYWYRQTLGQGPEFLTYFQNEAQLEKSRLLSDRFSAERPKGSFSTLEIQRTEQGDSAMYLCASSPTQGVAGQPQHFGDGTRLSIL.

The J gene is TRBJ1-4, the V gene TRBV10-3, with TRBD1 as a possible D gene (6 bases). The V end was cut by 11 bases, the J end by 8 bases, with 21 bases between. Germline values: CDR1 ENHRY, CDR2 SYGVKD. This CDR3 is built from 14 residues. The CDR3 is CAGSGQWGVEKLFF. Here the CDR3 DNA reads TGTGCCGGCAGTGGACAGTGGGGGGTGGAAAAACTGTTTTTT.

This rearrangement joins TRBV2 to TRBJ1-2; D call uncertain. Germline assignment: CDR1 SNHLY and CDR2 FYNNEI. V was pared by 5 bases and J by 0 bases, with 7 bases between. The length of the CDR3 is 13 residues. CDR3 in amino acids: CASSSDTNYGYTF. CDR3 coding DNA: TGTGCCAGCAGTTCAGACACTAACTATGGCTACACCTTC.

This clonotype was seen more than once but under ten times. The genes are TRBV6-1 and TRBJ2-7, with TRBD1 identical over 7 bases. CDR3 length: 15 amino acids. The ends lost 5 bases at V and 3 bases at J; junction bases unmatched: 10. Germline lookup yields CDR1 MNHNS and CDR2 SASEGT. The CDR3 loop is CASSYSKRDSYEQYF. Here the CDR3 DNA reads TGTGCCAGCAGTTACTCAAAACGGGACAGCTACGAGCAGTACTTC.

CDR3 bases: TGTGCCAGCACGACAGGGGCGGCTACTCAAGAGACCCAGTACTTC. Translating it yields CASTTGAATQETQYF. V gene TRBV7-9 combines with J gene TRBJ2-5; 8 bases are a match to TRBD1. V shed 7 bases and J 2 bases; nucleotides not matched to a gene: 9. Germline loops: CDR1 SEHNR, CDR2 FQNEAQ (reference sequence). The CDR3 length is 15 residues.

The V call is TRBV28, the J call TRBJ1-2; TRBD1 is a possible D gene (6 bases). The CDR3 is made up of 16 amino acids. Per the germline V gene, CDR1 is MDHEN and CDR2 is SYDVKM. Trimming took 6 bases from V and 4 from J, leaving 21 bases between them. This CDR3 reads CASSSASGGGGYGYTF. Written as DNA, the CDR3 is TGTGCCAGCAGCTCGGCTTCGGGCGGAGGGGGCTATGGCTACACCTTC.

This chain joins TRBV29-1 and TRBJ1-3, with D perhaps matching TRBD1 (5 bases). V was pared by 6 bases and J by 4 bases, with 16 bases between. CDR1 and CDR2 from the germline V gene are SQVTM and ANQGSEA. The CDR3 runs to 14 residues. The CDR3 region has the DNA TGCAGCGTGTGGGACGGAGGTGTCGGAAACACCATATATTTT. This translates into CSVWDGGVGNTIYF.

This clonotype showed up many times. The chain uses TRBV24-1 and TRBJ2-7; D is undetermined. CDR3 length: 12 amino acids. Germline-derived CDR1 and CDR2 are KGHDR and SFDVKD. V was clipped by 2 bases and J by 5 bases, with 6 bases between them. CDR3 region: CATSDSANEQYF. In DNA form, the CDR3 reads TGTGCCACCAGTGATTCGGCCAACGAGCAGTACTTC.

This clonotype was observed once. CDR3 protein: CASSKGQGVPLHF. CDR3 DNA sequence: TGTGCCAGTAGTAAGGGACAGGGGGTTCCCCTCCACTTT. V is TRBV19 and J is TRBJ1-6; TRBD1 matches 11 bases. The CDR3 is 13 amino acids. Germline V gives CDR1 LNHDA, CDR2 SQIVND (reference sequence). V shed 4 bases and J 13 bases; nucleotides not matched to a gene: 3. Using reference TRBV19 and TRBJ1-6 for the parts outside the CDR3, the full variable domain is DGGITQSPKYLFRKEGQNVTLSCEQNLNHDAMYWYRQDPGQGLRLIYYSQIVNDFQKGDIAEGYSVSREKKESFPLTVTSAQKNPTAFYLCASSKGQGVPLHFGNGTRLTVT.

V and J are TRBV2 and TRBJ2-7, with 8 bases fitting TRBD1. The CDR3 runs 15 residues. Losses at the gene ends were 4 bases for V and 1 base for J; bases not matched to a gene: 6. CDR1 is SNHLY and CDR2 is FYNNEI in the germline V gene. The CDR3 DNA sequence: TGTGCCAGCAGTGGCCAGGGGGCTAAGTCCTACGAGCAGTACTTC. Protein sequence: CASSGQGAKSYEQYF. Supplemented by reference TRBV2 and TRBJ2-7, the full variable domain reads EPEVTQTPSHQVTQMGQEVILRCVPISNHLYFYWYRQILGQKVEFLVSFYNNEISEKSEIFDDQFSVERPDGSNFTLKIRSTKLEDSAMYFCASSGQGAKSYEQYFGPGTRLTVT.

This clonotype has more than one count but fewer than ten. This chain links TRBV2 with TRBJ1-5; no reliable D call. The CDR3 is 15 residues long. Trimming stripped 6 bases from V and 1 base from J, with 13 bases between. CDR1 and CDR2 (germline): SNHLY, FYNNEI. The CDR3 spells CASRSSRGSNQPQHF. The CDR3 coding sequence is TGTGCCAGCAGATCATCTAGAGGCAGCAATCAGCCCCAGCATTTT.

The chain joins TRBV5-1 to TRBJ1-3; 10 positions match TRBD1. The CDR3 runs 18 residues. The ends lost 1 base at V and 2 bases at J; junction bases unmatched: 9. Germline V gives CDR1 SGHRS, CDR2 YFSETQ. CDR3 loop: CASSLTGQGFPPGNTIYF. The DNA for the CDR3 is TGCGCCAGCAGCTTGACGGGACAGGGGTTCCCTCCTGGAAACACCATATATTTT.

In its sample, this clonotype was seen many times. CDR3 region: CASSSRTGIDTGELFF. The CDR3 bases are TGTGCCAGCAGCTCACGGACAGGGATCGACACCGGGGAGCTGTTTTTT. V usage is TRBV7-9 and J usage is TRBJ2-2; 8 nucleotides match TRBD1. This CDR3 is built from 16 residues. The V gene end was trimmed by 4 bases and the J gene end by 3 bases; junction bases not matched to a gene: 7. Germline values: CDR1 SEHNR, CDR2 FQNEAQ (reference sequence).

This chain joins TRBV7-9 and TRBJ1-5; D is uncertain. The CDR3 extends over 14 amino acids. The V and J ends lost 4 bases and 2 bases respectively, with 9 bases between them. Germline CDR1 is SEHNR and CDR2 is FQNEAQ (reference sequence). The CDR3 DNA reads as TGTGCCAGCAGCTCAGCTGGGGGCAATCAGCCCCAGCATTTT. Its protein product is CASSSAGGNQPQHF.

V usage is TRBV6-5 and J usage is TRBJ1-2; D not certain. V lost 2 bases and J 2 bases, leaving 9 bases between the germline ends. CDR1 and CDR2 from the germline V gene are MNHEY and SVGAGI. There are 14 residues in the CDR3. CDR3 bases: TGTGCCAGCAGTTACCTAGGCAACAACTATGGCTACACCTTC. It yields the protein CASSYLGNNYGYTF.

This clonotype came up a few times. This chain links TRBV6-5 with TRBJ2-7, with D hard to call. Germline V CDR1 and CDR2: MNHEY, SVGAGI. This CDR3 comprises 13 residues. Trimming removed 6 bases at V and 7 bases at J, with 16 bases between. The CDR3 loop is CASSSDAGWEQYF. The CDR3 DNA reads TGTGCCAGCAGCTCCGACGCCGGGTGGGAGCAGTACTTC.